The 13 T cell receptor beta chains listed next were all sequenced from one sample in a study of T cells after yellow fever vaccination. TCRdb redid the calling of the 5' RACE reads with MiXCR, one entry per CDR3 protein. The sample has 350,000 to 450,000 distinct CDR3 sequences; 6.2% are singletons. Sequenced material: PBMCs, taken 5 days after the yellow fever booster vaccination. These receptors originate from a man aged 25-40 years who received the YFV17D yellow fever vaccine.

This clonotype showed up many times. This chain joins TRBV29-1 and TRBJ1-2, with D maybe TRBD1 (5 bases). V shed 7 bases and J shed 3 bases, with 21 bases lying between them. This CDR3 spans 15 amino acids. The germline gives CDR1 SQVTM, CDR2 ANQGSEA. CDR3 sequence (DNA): TGCAGCGGAGGCCCGGAGGAGGGGATTCACTATGGCTACACCTTC. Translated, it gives CSGGPEEGIHYGYTF.

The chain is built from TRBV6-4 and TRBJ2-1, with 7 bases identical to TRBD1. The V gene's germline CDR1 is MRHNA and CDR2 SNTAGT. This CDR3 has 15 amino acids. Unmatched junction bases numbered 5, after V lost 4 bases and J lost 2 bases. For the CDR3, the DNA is TGTGCCAGCAGTGTGACGACAGGGCCCTACAATGAGCAGTTCTTC. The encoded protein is CASSVTTGPYNEQFF.

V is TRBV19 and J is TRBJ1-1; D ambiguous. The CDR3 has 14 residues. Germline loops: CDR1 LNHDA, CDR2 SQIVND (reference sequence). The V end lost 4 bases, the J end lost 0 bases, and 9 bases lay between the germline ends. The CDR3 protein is CASSTPGMNTEAFF. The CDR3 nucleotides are TGTGCCAGTAGTACCCCCGGGATGAACACTGAAGCTTTCTTT.

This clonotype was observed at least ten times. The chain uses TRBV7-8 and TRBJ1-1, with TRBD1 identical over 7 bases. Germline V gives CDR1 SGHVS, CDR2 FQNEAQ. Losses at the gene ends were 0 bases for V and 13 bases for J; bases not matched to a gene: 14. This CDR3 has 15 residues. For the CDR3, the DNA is TGTGCCAGCAGCTTAGCGCTAAGGCCCCAGGGGGACAGTTTCTTT. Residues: CASSLALRPQGDSFF.

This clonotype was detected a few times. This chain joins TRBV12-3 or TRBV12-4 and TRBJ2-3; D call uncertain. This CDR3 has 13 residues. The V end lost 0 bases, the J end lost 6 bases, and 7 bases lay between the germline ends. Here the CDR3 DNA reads TGTGCCAGCAGTTTAGCAGGTATCGATACGCAGTATTTT. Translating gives CASSLAGIDTQYF.

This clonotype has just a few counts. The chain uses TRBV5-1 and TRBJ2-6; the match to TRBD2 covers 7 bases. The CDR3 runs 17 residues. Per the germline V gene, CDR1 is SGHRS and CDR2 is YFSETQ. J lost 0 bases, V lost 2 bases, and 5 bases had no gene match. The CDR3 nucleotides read TGCGCCAGCAGCTTTTTCGGGGGGACCTCTGGGGCCAACGTCCTGACTTTC. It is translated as CASSFFGGTSGANVLTF. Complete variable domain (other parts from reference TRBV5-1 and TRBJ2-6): KAGVTQTPRYLIKTRGQQVTLSCSPISGHRSVSWYQQTPGQGLQFLFEYFSETQRNKGNFPGRFSGRQFSNSRSEMNVSTLELGDSALYLCASSFFGGTSGANVLTFGAGSRLTVL.

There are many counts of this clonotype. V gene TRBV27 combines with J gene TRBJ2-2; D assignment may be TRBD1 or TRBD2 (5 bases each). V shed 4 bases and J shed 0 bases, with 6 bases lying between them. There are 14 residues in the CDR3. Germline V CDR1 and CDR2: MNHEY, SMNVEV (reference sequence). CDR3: CASSSGPNTGELFF. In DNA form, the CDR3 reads TGTGCCAGCAGTTCGGGACCGAACACCGGGGAGCTGTTTTTT.

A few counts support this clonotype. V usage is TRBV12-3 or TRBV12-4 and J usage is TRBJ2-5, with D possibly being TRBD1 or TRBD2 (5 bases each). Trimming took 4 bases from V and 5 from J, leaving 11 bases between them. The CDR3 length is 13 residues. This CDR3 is CASSSGPPETQYF. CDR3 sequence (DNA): TGTGCCAGCAGTTCGGGACCGCCGGAGACCCAGTACTTC.

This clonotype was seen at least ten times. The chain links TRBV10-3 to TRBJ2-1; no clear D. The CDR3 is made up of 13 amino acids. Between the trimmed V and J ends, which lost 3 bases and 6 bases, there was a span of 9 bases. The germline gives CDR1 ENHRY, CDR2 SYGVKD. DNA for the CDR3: TGTGCCATCAGTGATGACGTGGTCAATGAGCAGTTCTTC. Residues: CAISDDVVNEQFF.

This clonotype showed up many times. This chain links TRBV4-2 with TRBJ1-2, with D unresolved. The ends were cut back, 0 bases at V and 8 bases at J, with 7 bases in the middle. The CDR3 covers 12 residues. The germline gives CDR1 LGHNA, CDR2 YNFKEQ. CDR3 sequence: CASSQDTYGYTF. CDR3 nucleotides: TGTGCCAGCAGCCAAGACACATACGGCTACACCTTC.

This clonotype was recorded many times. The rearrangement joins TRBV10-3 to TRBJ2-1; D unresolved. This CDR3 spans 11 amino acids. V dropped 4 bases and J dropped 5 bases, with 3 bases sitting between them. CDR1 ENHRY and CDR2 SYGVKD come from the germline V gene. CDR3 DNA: TGTGCCATCAGTGCTAACAATGAGCAGTTCTTC. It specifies CAISANNEQFF.

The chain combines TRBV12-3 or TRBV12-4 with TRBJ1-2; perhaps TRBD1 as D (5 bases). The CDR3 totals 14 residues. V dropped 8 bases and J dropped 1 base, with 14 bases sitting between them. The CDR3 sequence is CASGLQVFNYGYTF. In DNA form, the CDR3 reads TGTGCCAGCGGGTTACAGGTTTTTAACTATGGCTACACCTTC.

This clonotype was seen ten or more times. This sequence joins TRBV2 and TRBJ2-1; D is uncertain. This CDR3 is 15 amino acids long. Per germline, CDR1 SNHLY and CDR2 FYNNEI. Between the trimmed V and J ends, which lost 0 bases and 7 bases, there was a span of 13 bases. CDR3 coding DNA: TGTGCCAGCAGTGAAGCAGAACTGGCTAGGAATGAGCAGTTCTTC. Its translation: CASSEAELARNEQFF.